A selection of T cell receptor beta chains follows, all from one sample in a study of post-analysis software for immune sequencing data. TCRdb itself ran the PCR reads through MiXCR, one entry per CDR3 protein. This table holds hundreds of thousands of distinct CDR3 sequences, approximately 59% found once. Sequenced material: blood. Source of these receptors: a girl aged 2 to 10 with multiple sclerosis. CDR3s leave out the opening cysteine and the closing phenylalanine or tryptophan. The D gene is left open where the match is weak.

d_gene,j_gene,v_gene,CDR3aa
TRBD1,TRBJ2-7,TRBV29-1,SVGTEKLNYEQY
-,TRBJ2-1,TRBV20-1,SARGEEARSYNEQF
TRBD1,TRBJ1-2,TRBV20-1,SARDDGTGGYGYT
TRBD2,TRBJ2-2,TRBV4-3,ASSHASSGGAYTGELF
TRBD1,-,TRBV29-1,STGTGATYEQY
TRBD1,TRBJ2-3,TRBV7-6,ASSLALGQGRADTQY
-,TRBJ2-7,TRBV6-5,ASGEVVEQY
-,TRBJ1-1,TRBV6-5,ASSYHQGTEAF
-,TRBJ2-5,TRBV7-3,ASSPWVGETQY
TRBD1,TRBJ2-7,TRBV7-8,ASSLGQTGAEQY
TRBD2,TRBJ2-1,TRBV7-9,ASSSTLSGWGDLYNEQF